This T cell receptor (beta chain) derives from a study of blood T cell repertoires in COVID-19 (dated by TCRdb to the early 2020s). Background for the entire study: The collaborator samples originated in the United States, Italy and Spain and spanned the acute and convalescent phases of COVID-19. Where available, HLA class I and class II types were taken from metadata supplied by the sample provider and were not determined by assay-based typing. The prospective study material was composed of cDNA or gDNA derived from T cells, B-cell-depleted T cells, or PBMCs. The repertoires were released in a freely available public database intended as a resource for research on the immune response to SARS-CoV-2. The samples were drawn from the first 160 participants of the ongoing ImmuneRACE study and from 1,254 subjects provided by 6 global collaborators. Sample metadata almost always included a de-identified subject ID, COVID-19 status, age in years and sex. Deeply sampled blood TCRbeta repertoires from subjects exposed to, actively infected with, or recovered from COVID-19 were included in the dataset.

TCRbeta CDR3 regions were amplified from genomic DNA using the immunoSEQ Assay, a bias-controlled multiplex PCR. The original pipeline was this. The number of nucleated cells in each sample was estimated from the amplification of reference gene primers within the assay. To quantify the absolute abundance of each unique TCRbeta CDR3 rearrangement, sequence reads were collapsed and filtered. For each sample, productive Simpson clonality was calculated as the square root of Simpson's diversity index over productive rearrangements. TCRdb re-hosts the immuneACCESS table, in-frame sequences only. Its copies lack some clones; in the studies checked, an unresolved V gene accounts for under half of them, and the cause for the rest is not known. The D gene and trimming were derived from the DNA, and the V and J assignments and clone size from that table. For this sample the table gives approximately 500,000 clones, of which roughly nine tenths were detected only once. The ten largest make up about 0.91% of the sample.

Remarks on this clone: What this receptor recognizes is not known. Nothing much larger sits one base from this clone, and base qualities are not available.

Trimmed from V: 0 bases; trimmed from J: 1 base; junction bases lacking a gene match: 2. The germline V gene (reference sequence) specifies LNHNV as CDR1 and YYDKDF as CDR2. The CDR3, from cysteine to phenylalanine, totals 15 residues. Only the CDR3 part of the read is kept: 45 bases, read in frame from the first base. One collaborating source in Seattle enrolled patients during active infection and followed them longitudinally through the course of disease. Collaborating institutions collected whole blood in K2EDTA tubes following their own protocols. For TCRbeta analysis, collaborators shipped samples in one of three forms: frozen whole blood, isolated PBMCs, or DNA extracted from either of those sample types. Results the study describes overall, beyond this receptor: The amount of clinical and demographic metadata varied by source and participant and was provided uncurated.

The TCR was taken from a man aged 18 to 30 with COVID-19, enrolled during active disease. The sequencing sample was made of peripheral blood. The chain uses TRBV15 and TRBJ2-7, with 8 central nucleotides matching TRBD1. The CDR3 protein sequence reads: CATSRDRGQSYEQYF. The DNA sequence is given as TGTGCCACCAGCAGAGACAGGGGGCAATCCTACGAGCAGTACTTC.